Below are 4 T cell receptor beta chains sequenced from a single sample in a study of shared clonotypes between healthy human individuals. Generated by immunoSEQ multiplex PCR, the TCRdb table keeps only in-frame clones and is missing some. The table has roughly 2,300,000 clones, around 92% seen once. The material sequenced was naive CD4+ T cells from PBMCs. Subset denoted: CD45RA+ positively selected. Receptors were obtained from a young man in good health. Some clones in this sample may be carry-over from other donors' samples.

This rearrangement joins TRBV14 to TRBJ1-3; a possible D gene is TRBD1 (6 bases). From germline, CDR1 is SGHDN and CDR2 FVKESK. The CDR3 consists of 15 residues. V shed 4 bases and J shed 0 bases, with 10 bases lying between them. CDR3 in amino acids: CASSLGHFSGNTIYF. The CDR3 nucleotides read TGTGCCAGCAGCCTGGGACACTTCTCTGGAAACACCATATATTTT.

The rearrangement joins TRBV29-1 to TRBJ2-3, with a weak D call TRBD2 (6 bases). The CDR3 is 13 residues long. Germline CDR1 reads SQVTM; CDR2 reads ANQGSEA. The ends were cut back, 6 bases at V and 2 bases at J, with 12 bases in the middle. In nucleotides, the CDR3 is TGCAGCGTGGCAGGGACTGTCACAGATACGCAGTATTTT. Translated, it gives CSVAGTVTDTQYF.

J is TRBJ2-2 and V is TRBV28, with D perhaps matching TRBD1 (7 bases). Deletions cut 3 bases from V and 4 bases from J, with 15 bases between. CDR3 length: 16 residues. Germline-derived CDR1 and CDR2 are MDHEN and SYDVKM. In DNA form, the CDR3 reads TGTGCCAGCAGTTTCCACCCCAGGGGGGTCACCGGGGAGCTGTTTTTT. Translated: CASSFHPRGVTGELFF.

The genes are TRBV28 and TRBJ1-4, with D possibly TRBD1 on 6 matching bases. Per germline, CDR1 MDHEN and CDR2 SYDVKM. V was pared by 6 bases and J by 11 bases, with 22 bases between. This CDR3 spans 15 amino acids. CDR3 region: CASRTNREPSGKLFF. The CDR3 nucleotides read TGTGCCAGCAGGACTAACAGGGAGCCGTCGGGGAAACTGTTTTTT.